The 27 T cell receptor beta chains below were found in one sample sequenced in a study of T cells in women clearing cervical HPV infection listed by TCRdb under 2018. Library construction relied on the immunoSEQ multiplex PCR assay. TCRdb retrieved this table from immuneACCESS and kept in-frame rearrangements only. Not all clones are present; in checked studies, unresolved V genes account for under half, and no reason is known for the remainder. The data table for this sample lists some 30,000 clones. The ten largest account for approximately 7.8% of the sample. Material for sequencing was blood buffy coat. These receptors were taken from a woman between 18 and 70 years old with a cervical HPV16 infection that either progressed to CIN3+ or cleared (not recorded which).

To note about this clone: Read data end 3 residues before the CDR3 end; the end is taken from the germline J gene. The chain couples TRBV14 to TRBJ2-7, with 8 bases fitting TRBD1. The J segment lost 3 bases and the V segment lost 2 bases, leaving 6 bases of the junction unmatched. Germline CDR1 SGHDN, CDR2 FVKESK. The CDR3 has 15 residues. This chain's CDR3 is CASSQLQDRVYEQYF. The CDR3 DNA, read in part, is TGTGCCAGCAGCCAATTACAGGACAGGGTCTACGAG.

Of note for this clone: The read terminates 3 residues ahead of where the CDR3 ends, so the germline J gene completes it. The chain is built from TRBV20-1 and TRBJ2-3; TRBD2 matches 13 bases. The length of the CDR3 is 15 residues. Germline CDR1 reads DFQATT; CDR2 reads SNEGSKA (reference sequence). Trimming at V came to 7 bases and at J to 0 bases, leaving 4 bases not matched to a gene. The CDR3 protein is CSVGTSGVSTDTQYF. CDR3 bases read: TGCAGTGTCGGGACTAGCGGGGTTAGCACAGATACG.

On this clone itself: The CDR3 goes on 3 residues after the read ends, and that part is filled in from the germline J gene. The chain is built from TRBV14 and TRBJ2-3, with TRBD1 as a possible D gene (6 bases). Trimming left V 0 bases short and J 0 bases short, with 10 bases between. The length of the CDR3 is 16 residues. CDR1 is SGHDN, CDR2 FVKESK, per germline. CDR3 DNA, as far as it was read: TGTGCCAGCAGCCAAGATTTGGGGGCTAGCACAGATACG. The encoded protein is CASSQDLGASTDT. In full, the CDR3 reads CASSQDLGASTDTQYF. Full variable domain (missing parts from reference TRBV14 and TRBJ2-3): EAGVTQFPSHSVIEKGQTVTLRCDPISGHDNLYWYRRVMGKEIKFLLHFVKESKQDESGMPNNRFLAERTGGTYSTLKVQPAELEDSGVYFCASSQDLGASTDTQYFGPGTRLTVL.

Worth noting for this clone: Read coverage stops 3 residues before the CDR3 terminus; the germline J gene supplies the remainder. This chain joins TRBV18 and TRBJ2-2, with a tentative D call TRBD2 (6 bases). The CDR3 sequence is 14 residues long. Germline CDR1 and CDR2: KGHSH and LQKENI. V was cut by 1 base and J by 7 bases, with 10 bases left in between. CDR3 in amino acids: CASSPQRLDGELFF. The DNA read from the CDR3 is TGTGCCAGCTCACCACAAAGACTAGACGGGGAG.

The CDR3 spells CASSQSSGDTDTQYF. The part of the CDR3 DNA that was read is TGTGCCAGCAGCCAATCTAGCGGGGACACAGATACG. The chain recombines TRBV27 with TRBJ2-3, with 9 bases that match TRBD2. Sequencing ends 3 residues short of the CDR3 end; the germline J gene provides the rest. CDR3 length: 15 amino acids. The junction had 6 bases not matched to a gene; V was cut back by 6 bases and J by 2 bases. From germline, CDR1 is MNHEY and CDR2 SMNVEV (reference sequence).

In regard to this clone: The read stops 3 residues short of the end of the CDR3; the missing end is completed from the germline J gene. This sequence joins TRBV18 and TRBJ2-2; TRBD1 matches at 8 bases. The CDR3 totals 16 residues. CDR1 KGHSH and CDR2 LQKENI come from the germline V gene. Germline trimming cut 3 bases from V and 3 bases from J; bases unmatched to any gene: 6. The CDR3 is CASSPQGQGYTGELFF. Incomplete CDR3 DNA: TGTGCCAGCTCACCTCAAGGACAGGGTTACACCGGGGAG.

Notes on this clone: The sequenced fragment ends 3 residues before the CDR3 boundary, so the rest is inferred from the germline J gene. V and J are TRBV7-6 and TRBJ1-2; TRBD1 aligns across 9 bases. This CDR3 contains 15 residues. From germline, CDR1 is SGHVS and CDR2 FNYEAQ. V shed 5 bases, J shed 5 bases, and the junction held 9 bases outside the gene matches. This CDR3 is CASSVEGTGYYGYTF. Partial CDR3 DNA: TGTGCCAGCAGCGTAGAGGGGACAGGGTATTATGGC.

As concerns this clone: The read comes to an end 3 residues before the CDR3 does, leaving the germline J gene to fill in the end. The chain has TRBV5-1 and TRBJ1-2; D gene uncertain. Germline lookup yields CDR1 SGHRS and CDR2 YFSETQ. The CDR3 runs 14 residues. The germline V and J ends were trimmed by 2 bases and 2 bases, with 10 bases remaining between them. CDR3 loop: CASSLQNYNYGYTF. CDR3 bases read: TGCGCCAGCAGCTTACAGAATTACAACTATGGC. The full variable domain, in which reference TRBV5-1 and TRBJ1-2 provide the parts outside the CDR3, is KAGVTQTPRYLIKTRGQQVTLSCSPISGHRSVSWYQQTPGQGLQFLFEYFSETQRNKGNFPGRFSGRQFSNSRSEMNVSTLELGDSALYLCASSLQNYNYGYTFGSGTRLTVV.

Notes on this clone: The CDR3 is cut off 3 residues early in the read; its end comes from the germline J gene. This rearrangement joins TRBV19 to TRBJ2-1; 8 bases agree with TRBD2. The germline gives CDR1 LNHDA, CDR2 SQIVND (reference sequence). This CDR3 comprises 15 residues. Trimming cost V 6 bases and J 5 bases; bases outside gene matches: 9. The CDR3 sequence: CASSPLGGGDNEQFF. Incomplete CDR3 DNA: TGTGCCAGTAGCCCCCTCGGGGGGGGAGACAATGAG. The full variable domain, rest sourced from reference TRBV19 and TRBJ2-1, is DGGITQSPKYLFRKEGQNVTLSCEQNLNHDAMYWYRQDPGQGLRLIYYSQIVNDFQKGDIAEGYSVSREKKESFPLTVTSAQKNPTAFYLCASSPLGGGDNEQFFGPGTRLTVL.

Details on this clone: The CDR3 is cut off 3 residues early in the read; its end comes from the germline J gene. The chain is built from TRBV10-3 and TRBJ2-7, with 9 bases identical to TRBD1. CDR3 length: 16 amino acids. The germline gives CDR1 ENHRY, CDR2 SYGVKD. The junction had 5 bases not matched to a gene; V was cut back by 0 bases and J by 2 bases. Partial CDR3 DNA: TGTGCCATCAGTGAGTCCGCTGGGACAGGGACCTACGAG. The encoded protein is CAISESAGTGTYE. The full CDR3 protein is CAISESAGTGTYEQYF.

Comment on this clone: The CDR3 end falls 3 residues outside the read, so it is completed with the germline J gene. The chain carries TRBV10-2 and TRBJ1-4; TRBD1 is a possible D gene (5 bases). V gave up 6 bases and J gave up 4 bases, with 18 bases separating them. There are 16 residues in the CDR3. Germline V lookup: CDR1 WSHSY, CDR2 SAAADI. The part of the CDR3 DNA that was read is TGCGCCAGCAGCCCCGATCTCGACAGCGATAATGAAAAA. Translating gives CASSPDLDSDNEK. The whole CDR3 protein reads CASSPDLDSDNEKLFF.

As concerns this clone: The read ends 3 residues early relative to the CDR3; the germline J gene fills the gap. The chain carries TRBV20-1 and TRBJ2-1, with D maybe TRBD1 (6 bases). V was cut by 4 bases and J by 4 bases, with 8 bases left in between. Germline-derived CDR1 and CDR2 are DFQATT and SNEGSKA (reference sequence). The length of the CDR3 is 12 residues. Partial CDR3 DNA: TGCAGTGCTACCACAGGGTACAATGAG. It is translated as CSATTGYNE. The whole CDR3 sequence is CSATTGYNEQFF.

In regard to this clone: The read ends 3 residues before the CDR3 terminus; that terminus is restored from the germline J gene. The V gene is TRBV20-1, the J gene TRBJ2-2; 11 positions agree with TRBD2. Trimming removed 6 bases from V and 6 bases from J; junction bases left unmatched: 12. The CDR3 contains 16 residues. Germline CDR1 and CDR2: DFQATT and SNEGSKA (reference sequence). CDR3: CSAPAASGRSAGELFF. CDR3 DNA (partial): TGCAGTGCCCCTGCCGCTAGCGGGAGGTCCGCCGGGGAG.

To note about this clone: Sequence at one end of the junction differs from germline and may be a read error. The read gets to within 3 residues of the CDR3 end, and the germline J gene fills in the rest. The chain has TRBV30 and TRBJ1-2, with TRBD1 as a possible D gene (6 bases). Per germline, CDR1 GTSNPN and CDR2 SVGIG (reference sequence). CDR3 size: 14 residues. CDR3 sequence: CVWSLAGQVYGYTF. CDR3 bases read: TGTGTCTGGAGTTTAGCGGGACAAGTCTATGGC.

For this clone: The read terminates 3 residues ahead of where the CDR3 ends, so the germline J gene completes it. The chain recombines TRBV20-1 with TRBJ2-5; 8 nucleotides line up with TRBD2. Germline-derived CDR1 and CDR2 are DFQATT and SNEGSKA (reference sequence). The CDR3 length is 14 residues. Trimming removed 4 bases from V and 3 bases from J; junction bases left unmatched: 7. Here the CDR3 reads CSAITSGPKETQYF. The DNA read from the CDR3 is TGCAGTGCTATTACTAGCGGACCGAAAGAGACC.

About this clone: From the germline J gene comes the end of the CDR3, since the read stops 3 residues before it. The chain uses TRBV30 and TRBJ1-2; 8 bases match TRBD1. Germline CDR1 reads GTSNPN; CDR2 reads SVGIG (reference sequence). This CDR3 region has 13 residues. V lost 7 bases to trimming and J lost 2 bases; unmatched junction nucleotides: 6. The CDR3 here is CASWDRNNYGYTF. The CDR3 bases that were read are TGTGCCTCATGGGACAGGAACAACTATGGC.

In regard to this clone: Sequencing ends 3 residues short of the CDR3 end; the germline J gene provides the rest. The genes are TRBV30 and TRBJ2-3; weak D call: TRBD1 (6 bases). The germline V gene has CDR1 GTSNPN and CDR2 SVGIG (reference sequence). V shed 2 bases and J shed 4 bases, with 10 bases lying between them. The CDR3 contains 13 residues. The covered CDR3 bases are TGTGCCTGGAGTCTCAGGACAGCAGATACG. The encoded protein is CAWSLRTADT. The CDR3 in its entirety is CAWSLRTADTQYF.

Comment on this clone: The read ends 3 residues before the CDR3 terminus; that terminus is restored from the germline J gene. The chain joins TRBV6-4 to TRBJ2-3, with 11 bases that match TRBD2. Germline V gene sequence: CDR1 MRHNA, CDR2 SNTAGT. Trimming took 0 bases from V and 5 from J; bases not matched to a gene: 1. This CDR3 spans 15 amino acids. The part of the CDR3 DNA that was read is TGTGCCAGCAGTGACTCTAGCGGGGGGGGAGATACG. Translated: CASSDSSGGGDT. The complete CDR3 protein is CASSDSSGGGDTQYF.

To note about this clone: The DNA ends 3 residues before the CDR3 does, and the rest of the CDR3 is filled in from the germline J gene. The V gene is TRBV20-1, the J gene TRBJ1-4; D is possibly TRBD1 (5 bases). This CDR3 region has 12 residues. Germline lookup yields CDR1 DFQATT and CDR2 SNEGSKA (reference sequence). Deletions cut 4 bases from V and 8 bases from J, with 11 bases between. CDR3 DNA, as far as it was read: TGCAGTGCTACGGCGCGGGGGGAAAAA. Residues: CSATARGEK. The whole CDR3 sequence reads CSATARGEKLFF.

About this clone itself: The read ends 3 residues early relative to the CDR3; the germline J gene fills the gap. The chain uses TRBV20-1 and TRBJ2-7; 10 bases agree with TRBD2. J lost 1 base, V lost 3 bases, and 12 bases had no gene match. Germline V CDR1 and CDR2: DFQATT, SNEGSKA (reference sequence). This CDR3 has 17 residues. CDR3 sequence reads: CSASGPGTSVISYEQYF. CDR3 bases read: TGCAGTGCTAGCGGTCCCGGGACTAGCGTCATTTCCTACGAG.

The sequenced CDR3 bases are TGTGCCAGTAGTATAGCGGGCAGGGAAAGAGGCAATGAG. Translation gives CASSIAGRERGNE. The entire CDR3 sequence reads CASSIAGRERGNEQFF. The chain joins TRBV19 to TRBJ2-1; a weak D match, TRBD1 (5 bases). The read falls 3 residues short of the CDR3 end, and the missing part is taken from the germline J gene. Trimming took off 1 base at V and 6 bases at J, with 16 bases between the two ends. The length of the CDR3 is 16 residues. From germline, CDR1 is LNHDA and CDR2 SQIVND (reference sequence). The full variable domain, in which reference TRBV19 and TRBJ2-1 provide the parts outside the CDR3, is DGGITQSPKYLFRKEGQNVTLSCEQNLNHDAMYWYRQDPGQGLRLIYYSQIVNDFQKGDIAEGYSVSREKKESFPLTVTSAQKNPTAFYLCASSIAGRERGNEQFFGPGTRLTVL.

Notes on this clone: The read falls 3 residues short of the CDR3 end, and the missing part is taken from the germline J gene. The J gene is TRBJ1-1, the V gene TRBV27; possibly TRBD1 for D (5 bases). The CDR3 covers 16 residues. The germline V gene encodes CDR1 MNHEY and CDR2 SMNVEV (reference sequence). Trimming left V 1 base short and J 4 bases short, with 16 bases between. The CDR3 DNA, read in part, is TGTGCCAGCAGTTTATATCTCCCCAAGGGGCGCACTGAA. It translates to CASSLYLPKGRTE. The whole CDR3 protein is CASSLYLPKGRTEAFF.

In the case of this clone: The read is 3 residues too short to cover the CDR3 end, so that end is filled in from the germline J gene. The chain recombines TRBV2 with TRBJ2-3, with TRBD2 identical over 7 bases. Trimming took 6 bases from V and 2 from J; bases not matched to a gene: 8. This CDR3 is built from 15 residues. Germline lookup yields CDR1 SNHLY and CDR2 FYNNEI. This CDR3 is CASSLPSGLTDTQYF. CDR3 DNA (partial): TGTGCCAGCAGCTTACCTAGCGGCCTCACAGATACG.

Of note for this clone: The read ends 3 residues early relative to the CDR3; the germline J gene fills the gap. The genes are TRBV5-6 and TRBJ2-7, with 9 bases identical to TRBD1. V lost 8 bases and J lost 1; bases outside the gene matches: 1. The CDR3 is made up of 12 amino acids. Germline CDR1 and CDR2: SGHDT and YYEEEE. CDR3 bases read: TGTGCCAGTGGACAGGGGTCCTACGAG. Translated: CASGQGSYE. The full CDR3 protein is CASGQGSYEQYF.

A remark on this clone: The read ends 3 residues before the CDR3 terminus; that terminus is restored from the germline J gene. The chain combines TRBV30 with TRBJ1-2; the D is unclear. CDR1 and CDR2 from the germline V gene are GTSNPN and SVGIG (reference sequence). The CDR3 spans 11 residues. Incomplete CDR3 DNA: TGTGCCTGGAGTCTGAACGGGGGC. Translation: CAWSLNGG. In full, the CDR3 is CAWSLNGGYTF. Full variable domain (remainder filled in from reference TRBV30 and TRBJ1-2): SQTIHQWPATLVQPVGSPLSLECTVEGTSNPNLYWYRQAAGRGLQLLFYSVGIGQISSEVPQNLSASRPQDRQFILSSKKLLLSDSGFYLCAWSLNGGYTFGSGTRLTVV.

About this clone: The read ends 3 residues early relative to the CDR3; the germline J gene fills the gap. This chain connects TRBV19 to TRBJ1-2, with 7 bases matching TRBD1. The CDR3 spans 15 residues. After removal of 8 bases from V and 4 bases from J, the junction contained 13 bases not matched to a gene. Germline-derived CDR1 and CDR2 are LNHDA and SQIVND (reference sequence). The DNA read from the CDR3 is TGTGCCAGTGCGGCCGCATCCGGGACAGCCTATGGC. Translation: CASAAASGTAYG. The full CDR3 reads CASAAASGTAYGYTF.

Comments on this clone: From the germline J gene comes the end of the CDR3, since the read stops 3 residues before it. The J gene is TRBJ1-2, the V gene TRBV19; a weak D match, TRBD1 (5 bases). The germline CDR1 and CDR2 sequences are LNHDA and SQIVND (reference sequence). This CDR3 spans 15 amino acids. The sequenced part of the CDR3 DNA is TGTGCCAGCCTACCACAGGCACACTCCTACAATGAC. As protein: CASLPQAHSYND. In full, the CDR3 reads CASLPQAHSYNDYTF.